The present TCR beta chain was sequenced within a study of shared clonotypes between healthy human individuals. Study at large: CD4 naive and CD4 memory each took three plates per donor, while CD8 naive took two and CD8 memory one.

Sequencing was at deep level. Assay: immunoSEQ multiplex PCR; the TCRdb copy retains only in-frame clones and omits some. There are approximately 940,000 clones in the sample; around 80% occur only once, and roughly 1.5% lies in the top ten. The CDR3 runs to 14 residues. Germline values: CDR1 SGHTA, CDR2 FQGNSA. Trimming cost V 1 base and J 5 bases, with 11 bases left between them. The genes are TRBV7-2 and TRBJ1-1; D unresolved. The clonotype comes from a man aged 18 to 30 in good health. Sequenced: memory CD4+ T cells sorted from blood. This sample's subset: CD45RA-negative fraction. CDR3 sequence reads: CASSLDRVDTEAFF. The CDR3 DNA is TGTGCCAGCAGCTTAGATCGGGTGGATACTGAAGCTTTCTTT.